This T cell receptor beta chain was sequenced in a study of T cells after posttransplantation cyclophosphamide. Findings and caveats of the study: Donor CD8+ memory clones often dominated recipient blood repertoires at later times. Recipient CMV seropositivity and CMV reactivation strongly tracked TRB clonality.

About this clone: Its target is unknown.

The CDR3 loop spans 15 amino acids. V gave up 2 bases and J gave up 5 bases, with 12 bases separating them. Looked up from germline, CDR1 is MNHEY and CDR2 is SVGAGI. Sequencing was performed with immunoSEQ multiplex PCR; in TCRdb, only in-frame clones are kept and a portion is missing. The profile covers 50,000 to 65,000 clones, with 85% to 90% appearing a single time and about 2.7% taken by the ten largest. The sample consisted of PBMCs. The chain employs TRBV6-5 and TRBJ2-2; D remains ambiguous. The sequence derives from a man between 25 and 39 years old with a blood cancer, CMV-positive, and with a related stem cell donor. Written as DNA, the CDR3 is TGTGCCAGCAGTTACCAGGCCGGCGTTACCGGGGAGCTGTTTTTT. As protein: CASSYQAGVTGELFF.